The 21 T cell receptor beta chains below come from one sample, sequenced in a study of T cell responses to AZD1222 COVID-19 vaccine. Data came from immunoSEQ multiplex PCR; TCRdb stores just in-frame clones and leaves some out. The sample shows 100,000 to 150,000 clones, 80% to 90% of them seen only once. The sample in question was peripheral blood, obtained on day 0 of MenACWY control vaccination. The receptor source for this set is an adult in good health.

The chain links TRBV4-1 to TRBJ1-2; D is undetermined. CDR1 and CDR2 from the germline V gene are MGHRA and YSYEKL. With 4 bases removed from V and 7 bases from J, the gap between germline ends came to 16 bases. CDR3 size: 14 residues. The CDR3: CASSPRAGGSGYTF. The CDR3 DNA reads TGCGCCAGCAGCCCCCGGGCCGGAGGGTCTGGCTACACCTTC.

The rearrangement joins TRBV5-1 to TRBJ2-3; 8 positions match TRBD1. The CDR3 totals 14 residues. Germline V gene sequence: CDR1 SGHRS, CDR2 YFSETQ. Trimming cost V 4 bases and J 3 bases; bases outside gene matches: 4. DNA of the CDR3: TGCGCCAGCAGCGGACAGGGTGGGACAGATACGCAGTATTTT. The encoded protein is CASSGQGGTDTQYF.

This chain joins TRBV7-8 and TRBJ1-5; D is possibly TRBD1 (6 bases). The germline V and J ends were trimmed by 6 bases and 3 bases, with 9 bases remaining between them. The germline gives CDR1 SGHVS, CDR2 FQNEAQ. The CDR3 spans 13 residues. CDR3 region: CASSTGYNQPQHF. The CDR3 coding sequence is TGTGCCAGCAGTACAGGGTACAATCAGCCCCAGCATTTT.

This sequence joins TRBV5-6 and TRBJ1-3; perhaps TRBD1 as D (6 bases). This CDR3 comprises 16 residues. The V gene's germline CDR1 is SGHDT and CDR2 YYEEEE. V was shortened by 0 bases and J by 0 bases, with 10 bases between the two germline ends. This CDR3 reads CASSLGQAVSGNTIYF. CDR3 DNA: TGTGCCAGCAGCTTGGGACAGGCCGTCTCTGGAAACACCATATATTTT.

This clone was recorded once. The rearrangement links TRBV30 to TRBJ1-3, with 9 bases fitting TRBD1. Germline-derived CDR1 and CDR2 are GTSNPN and SVGIG (reference sequence). V dropped 5 bases and J dropped 4; count of bases not matched to a gene: 6. The CDR3 has 14 amino acids. For the CDR3, the DNA is TGTGCCTGGGCCCCGGGACAGGGAGGAAACACCATATATTTT. Encoded protein: CAWAPGQGGNTIYF. The entire variable domain, with the rest obtained from reference TRBV30 and TRBJ1-3, is as follows: SQTIHQWPATLVQPVGSPLSLECTVEGTSNPNLYWYRQAAGRGLQLLFYSVGIGQISSEVPQNLSASRPQDRQFILSSKKLLLSDSGFYLCAWAPGQGGNTIYFGEGSWLTVV.

The CDR3 protein is CATSEFGLAQGSYNEQFF. The DNA of the CDR3 is TGTGCCACCAGTGAATTTGGACTAGCCCAGGGCTCCTACAATGAGCAGTTCTTC. The V gene is TRBV24-1, the J gene TRBJ2-1; 8 bases map to TRBD2. The CDR3 has 18 amino acids. The ends lost 4 bases at V and 0 bases at J; junction bases unmatched: 10. Germline V gene lookup returns CDR1 KGHDR and CDR2 SFDVKD.

This chain uses TRBV7-7 with TRBJ1-5, with D possibly TRBD1 on 5 matching bases. This CDR3 contains 15 residues. The V gene's germline CDR1 is SSHAT and CDR2 FNYEAQ (reference sequence). V lost 5 bases, J lost 7 bases, and 18 bases lay in between. The CDR3 DNA sequence: TGTGCCAGCAGCCAAGGGTGGGGCGCCGGACAGCCCCAGCATTTT. Translated: CASSQGWGAGQPQHF.

The genes are TRBV29-1 and TRBJ1-1; 9 positions match TRBD1. The CDR3 is 13 amino acids. With 3 bases clipped from V and 7 bases from J, the junction kept 6 bases outside the gene matches. Germline lookup yields CDR1 SQVTM and CDR2 ANQGSEA. Here the CDR3 DNA reads TGCAGCGTTGACGGACAGGGGCGTATTGAAGCTTTCTTT. It yields the protein CSVDGQGRIEAFF.

This chain uses TRBV28 with TRBJ2-5; TRBD2 matches 9 bases. V trimming: 8 bases; J trimming: 5 bases; junction bases outside the gene matches: 12. Germline-derived CDR1 and CDR2 are MDHEN and SYDVKM. This CDR3 contains 15 residues. The CDR3 coding sequence is TGTGCCAGCCGCGTCTACCTAGCGGGACACGAGACCCAGTACTTC. Protein sequence: CASRVYLAGHETQYF.

The chain joins TRBV2 to TRBJ2-7; D remains unclear. Trimming left V 4 bases short and J 4 bases short, with 2 bases between. CDR3 length equals 10 residues. CDR1 is SNHLY, CDR2 FYNNEI, per germline. CDR3 in DNA: TGTGCCAGCAGTGGGTACGAGCAGTACTTC. Encoded protein: CASSGYEQYF.

This clone was found many times. This chain links TRBV29-1 with TRBJ1-2, with D unresolved. This CDR3 has 11 residues. V gave up 7 bases and J gave up 4 bases, with 10 bases separating them. CDR1 and CDR2 from the germline V gene are SQVTM and ANQGSEA. The CDR3: CSATTVYGYTF. The DNA of the CDR3 is TGCAGCGCAACGACCGTCTATGGCTACACCTTC.

The rearrangement links TRBV24-1 to TRBJ1-5; D call uncertain. Per germline, CDR1 KGHDR and CDR2 SFDVKD. The V gene lost 9 bases and the J gene lost 0 bases, with 20 bases spanning the gap. The CDR3 loop spans 17 amino acids. The CDR3 nucleotides are TGTGCCACCCCCCCTTTGAGGACGCAATATAGCAATCAGCCCCAGCATTTT. Translation gives CATPPLRTQYSNQPQHF.

The chain is built from TRBV5-4 and TRBJ2-3, with TRBD2 matching 10 bases. The V and J ends lost 5 bases and 0 bases, in that order; junction bases with no gene match: 6. Germline CDR1 reads SGHNT; CDR2 reads YYREEE (reference sequence). This CDR3 is 16 amino acids long. CDR3 bases: TGTGCCAGCAGGGCCGGGACTAGCGCTAGCACAGATACGCAGTATTTT. It encodes CASRAGTSASTDTQYF.

The rearrangement joins TRBV5-5 to TRBJ1-1; tentative D call: TRBD1 (5 bases). Germline V gene data show CDR1 as SGHKS and CDR2 as YYEKEE (reference sequence). V was pared by 7 bases and J by 1 base, with 17 bases between. This CDR3 is built from 15 residues. The CDR3 coding sequence is TGTGCCAGCTGTGGACACGCGGATGCGAACACTGAAGCTTTCTTT. It yields the protein CASCGHADANTEAFF.

This clone has a single count. The chain couples TRBV5-1 to TRBJ2-3; D is unclear. CDR1 SGHRS and CDR2 YFSETQ come from the germline V gene. This CDR3 is built from 14 residues. Trimming shortened V by 0 bases and J by 0 bases, and 5 bases separated the two germline ends. The CDR3 here is CASSLDRSTDTQYF. In DNA, the CDR3 is TGCGCCAGCAGCTTGGACAGAAGCACAGATACGCAGTATTTT.

The chain recombines TRBV19 with TRBJ1-1, with TRBD1 matching over 12 bases. V lost 5 bases to trimming and J lost 0 bases; unmatched junction nucleotides: 4. The CDR3 covers 16 residues. Germline V gene lookup returns CDR1 LNHDA and CDR2 SQIVND (reference sequence). In nucleotides, the CDR3 is TGTGCCAGTAGTCCCGGGACAGGGGGCATGAACACTGAAGCTTTCTTT. This encodes CASSPGTGGMNTEAFF.

The gene calls are TRBV10-1 and TRBJ2-2; D unclear. The CDR3 has 13 amino acids. CDR1 is WNHNN and CDR2 is SYGVQD in the germline V gene (reference sequence). V gave up 2 bases and J gave up 5 bases, with 6 bases separating them. The CDR3 DNA follows: TGCGCCAGCAGTGAGACAGAGACCGGGGAGCTGTTTTTT. Translating it yields CASSETETGELFF.

The chain links TRBV30 to TRBJ1-3; a possible D gene is TRBD1 (5 bases). CDR1 is GTSNPN and CDR2 is SVGIG in the germline V gene (reference sequence). The CDR3 is 15 residues long. V lost 7 bases and J 0 bases, leaving 16 bases between the germline ends. CDR3 sequence (DNA): TGTGCCTACCCTGAGGACACCACCTCTGGAAACACCATATATTTT. It codes for CAYPEDTTSGNTIYF.

This chain joins TRBV28 and TRBJ1-2; the D is unclear. Trimming pared 5 bases from V and 6 bases from J, leaving 19 bases between. The CDR3 is 15 residues long. Germline V gives CDR1 MDHEN, CDR2 SYDVKM. CDR3: CASSHGGPGYDGYTF. The DNA of the CDR3 is TGTGCCAGCAGTCATGGCGGTCCAGGCTACGATGGCTACACCTTC.

This chain uses TRBV5-1 with TRBJ2-7; TRBD1 aligns across 8 bases. The CDR3 is 15 amino acids. From germline, CDR1 is SGHRS and CDR2 YFSETQ. The V segment lost 1 base and the J segment 1 base; nucleotides outside the gene matches: 4. CDR3 bases: TGCGCCAGCAGCTTGACAGGGGGATTTTCCTACGAGCAGTACTTC. It codes for CASSLTGGFSYEQYF.

This clone was picked up one time. The chain links TRBV2 to TRBJ1-1; D is unclear. The CDR3 runs to 14 residues. The ends were cut back, 7 bases at V and 3 bases at J, with 15 bases in the middle. Germline V gene data show CDR1 as SNHLY and CDR2 as FYNNEI. The CDR3 loop is CASTAGLGYTEAFF. The CDR3 nucleotides are TGTGCCAGCACCGCGGGCCTCGGGTACACTGAAGCTTTCTTT.